This T cell receptor beta chain emerged from a study of synovial regulatory T cells in juvenile arthritis (dated by TCRdb to between 2014 and 2016). Regarding the study in general: Of the sequenced patients, about six received methotrexate, one received methotrexate plus infliximab, three were therapy-naive, and one had no treatment information. Effector T cell subsets from the study cohort were also sequenced for comparisons, but the Treg dataset by itself includes only blood Treg cells and synovial fluid Treg cells. Treg and Teff subsets from some ten JIA patients with active disease were included in the TCR repertoire comparisons. The study compared TCRbeta CDR3 repertoires of blood iaTreg cells, other blood Treg cells and synovial fluid Treg cells from matched patient samples. What the work shows at the level of the full study, not this receptor alone: iaTreg TCR repertoires were largely private across patients and partially overlapped with synovial Teff and blood CPL repertoires. Compared with other blood Treg cells, blood iaTreg cells had lower TCR diversity, a finding consistent with antigen-driven expansion. Synovial Treg cells shared more CDR3 sequences with iaTreg cells than with other blood Treg cells, and Chao-Jaccard similarity confirmed that synovial Treg cells were more closely related to iaTreg cells.

Remarks on this clone: Its antigen is not yet known.

The library relied on the immunoSEQ multiplex PCR assay. Adaptive Biotechnologies carried out the TCRbeta CDR3 sequencing. The study's processing was this. Repertoire similarity was assessed with the Chao-modified Jaccard index and with the median clonotype overlap from 200 random subsamples of equal sample size. The similarity analyses were run on either productive nucleotide sequences or amino acid sequences translated in silico. Repertoires were compared using hierarchical clustering with single linkage and t-SNE, both based on Chao-modified Jaccard distances. Repertoire diversity was assessed with the Renyi index over a range of alpha values after the sample sizes were normalised. Held by TCRdb, this immuneACCESS table contains in-frame sequences only and omits some clones. Under half of the omission traces to an unresolved V gene where checked; the cause of the rest is unknown. The V and J calls and clone size come from that table; D and trimming were worked out from the DNA. This sample's clone table shows roughly 9,600 clones. The top ten constitute 1.7% of the sample.

iaTreg cells were HLA-DR+ Treg cells, more frequent in NO ID than ID patients at Tend; hypothesised to expand during inflammation. TCR repertoires were obtained from 11 juvenile idiopathic arthritis patients with active disease who had not reached inactive disease, of whom 3 were polyarticular and 8 were oligoarticular. The median age of the TCR-sequenced patients was just under 12 years (range 2.4-22.9), and their median disease duration was 7 years (range 0.2-19.1). The samples used for TCR repertoire analysis were collected at two centres in Italy. Peripheral blood mononuclear cells were isolated using a Histopaque-1077 density gradient and were cryopreserved in around 90% FCS with approximately 10% DMSO. The clonotype comes from a donor between 2 and 29 years old with juvenile idiopathic arthritis. The sample consisted of Treg cells from blood. In light of the paper, this sample's cell subset or site label describes: HLA-DR+ inflammation-associated blood Treg cells.

This receptor carries the CDR3 CASSLRGIRHF. This sequence uses TRBV28 and TRBJ1-5; TCRdb reports TRBD1, a call that lacks DNA to check it against. From the cysteine up to the phenylalanine, the CDR3 has a length of 11 residues. No DNA is given. The CDR1 and CDR2 encoded by the germline V gene are MDHEN and SYDVKM.